The clone carrying this TCR beta chain has at least ten counts. Regarding time point: healthy volunteer bleed at 6 weeks. Unfractionated whole blood yielded total RNA. Each CDR3 protein gets one entry after TCRdb re-called the RACE reads with MiXCR. The profile covers 30,000 to 40,000 distinct CDR3 sequences, with about 5.5% appearing a single time and 9.5% to 15% taken by the ten largest. This sample is part of a study of human T cells and chemical hapten exposure. CDR3 size: 15 residues. From germline, CDR1 is MGHDK and CDR2 SYGVNS. V dropped 6 bases and J dropped 2 bases, with 13 bases sitting between them.

Sequencing was performed on whole blood. The sequence derives from a human donor in good health. Some clones in this sample may be carry-over from other donors' samples. This chain joins TRBV25-1 and TRBJ1-4, with D maybe TRBD1 (5 bases). CDR3 amino acids: CASSPGGATNEKLFF. In nucleotides, the CDR3 is TGTGCCAGCAGCCCGGGGGGAGCCACTAATGAAAAACTGTTTTTT.